This T cell receptor (beta chain) was retrieved from a study of patients and donors after allogeneic stem cell transplantation. MiXCR was run by TCRdb on the RT-PCR reads, yielding one entry per CDR3 protein. The sample has about a million distinct CDR3 sequences, roughly 18% seen once; the top ten hold 6%. The germline CDR1 and CDR2 sequences are MGHRA and YSYEKL. V was clipped by 0 bases and J by 7 bases; unmatched bases: 5. The length of the CDR3 is 15 residues. This clonotype was counted only a few times. The sequence came from a human donor who was either an allogeneic HSCT recipient or a stem cell or donor lymphocyte infusion donor (not recorded which). It is not recorded whose cells these are; they may come from a transplant donor. Sequenced material: blood, either unsorted or a sorted T cell fraction (not recorded which). V and J are TRBV4-1 and TRBJ2-5; 10 bases are a match to TRBD2. CDR3: CASSQDASGSSTQYF. The DNA for the CDR3 is TGCGCCAGCAGCCAAGATGCTAGCGGGAGTTCGACCCAGTACTTC.